This TCR beta chain was recovered during a study of T cells in tumors after PD-1 blockade. At the level of the study: Some patients also took daily vismodegib 150 mg during anti-PD-1 treatment.

Regarding this clone: Its cognate antigen is unknown.

Per germline, CDR1 SNHLY and CDR2 FYNNEI. The length of the CDR3 is 14 residues. The germline V and J ends were trimmed by 0 bases and 7 bases, with 9 bases remaining between them. Study observations and caveats: Some novel exhausted tumor clones appeared in pre-treatment blood, suggesting peripheral recruitment.

The method was immunoSEQ multiplex PCR; TCRdb's version includes in-frame clones alone and lacks a portion of them. Found here are roughly 13,000 clones, 55% to 75% of them singletons; the top ten hold about 31%. This receptor was obtained from a human donor with cutaneous squamous cell carcinoma. This chain links TRBV2 with TRBJ2-2; D is ambiguous. The sequencing here drew on tumor tissue, taken after anti-PD-1 treatment. The CDR3 bases are TGTGCCAGCAGTGAAGCGCAGGTTGGCGGGGAGCTGTTTTTT. Translation: CASSEAQVGGELFF.